The 26 T cell receptor beta chains listed next were all sequenced from one sample in a study of blood T cells in healthy people across ages. Combining a sample-barcoded 5' primer with a J-beta primer mix, a second PCR ran for 7 to 11 cycles. TCRdb fed the 5' RACE reads into MiXCR, producing one record per CDR3 protein. The sample includes about 1.7 million distinct CDR3 sequences, roughly 27% of them seen just once. Sequences were obtained from blood. These receptors were collected from a woman in her twenties or thirties in good health.

The chain is built from TRBV18 and TRBJ1-1; the D gene is possibly TRBD1 (5 bases). The CDR3 runs to 16 residues. The V end was cut by 5 bases, the J end by 7 bases, with 23 bases between. Germline V lookup: CDR1 KGHSH, CDR2 LQKENI. The CDR3 protein is CASSTYPGGDSFEAFF. For the CDR3, the DNA is TGTGCCAGCTCAACCTATCCCGGGGGGGATAGCTTTGAAGCTTTCTTT.

This clonotype was recorded at least ten times. The chain recombines TRBV20-1 with TRBJ2-7, with 7 nucleotides matching TRBD1. J gave up 1 base and V 5 bases, and 11 bases lay outside the gene matches. Looked up from germline, CDR1 is DFQATT and CDR2 is SNEGSKA (reference sequence). The CDR3 runs 15 residues. The CDR3 bases are TGCAGTGCTTTTCCCGCAGACAGGGAGTCCTACGAGCAGTACTTC. Encoded protein: CSAFPADRESYEQYF.

The CDR3 bases are TGTGCCAGCAGCCCTACTCCGGGACAGGGCCCCTACGAGCAGTACTTC. Residues: CASSPTPGQGPYEQYF. This chain connects TRBV6-5 to TRBJ2-7; TRBD1 agrees at 9 bases. The ends lost 6 bases at V and 2 bases at J; junction bases unmatched: 11. CDR1 is MNHEY and CDR2 is SVGAGI in the germline V gene. The CDR3 runs 16 residues.

This clonotype was seen only a few times. The V and J genes are TRBV9 and TRBJ2-3, with D maybe TRBD2 (5 bases). Germline V CDR1 and CDR2: SGDLS, YYNGEE. This CDR3 spans 15 amino acids. Trimming removed 4 bases at V and 8 bases at J, with 20 bases between. As DNA, the CDR3 is TGTGCCAGCAGCACTGAGACGGGATCACAAGGTACGCAGTATTTT. Protein: CASSTETGSQGTQYF.

The chain employs TRBV12-3 or TRBV12-4 and TRBJ1-1; D is unresolved. V was shortened by 3 bases and J by 1 base, with 6 bases between the two germline ends. CDR3 length: 13 amino acids. The CDR3: CASSFTSNTEAFF. The CDR3, as DNA: TGTGCCAGCAGTTTTACATCGAACACTGAAGCTTTCTTT.

This clonotype was counted between two and nine times. The rearrangement links TRBV3-1 to TRBJ2-1; 9 nucleotides line up with TRBD2. The CDR3 contains 19 residues. CDR1 LGHDT and CDR2 YNNKEL come from the germline V gene (reference sequence). With 3 bases clipped from V and 5 bases from J, the junction kept 17 bases outside the gene matches. The chain's CDR3 is CASSHQLPFLAGVHNEQFF. DNA for the CDR3: TGTGCCAGCAGCCATCAACTGCCCTTCTTAGCGGGGGTACACAATGAGCAGTTCTTC.

This chain connects TRBV20-1 to TRBJ1-1; D remains ambiguous. CDR1 DFQATT and CDR2 SNEGSKA come from the germline V gene (reference sequence). The CDR3 has 12 residues. Between the trimmed V and J ends, which lost 7 bases and 1 base, there was a span of 10 bases. The CDR3 here is CSGHSKNTEAFF. The CDR3 DNA reads as TGCAGTGGGCACAGTAAGAACACTGAAGCTTTCTTT.

In the case of this clonotype: This may be a read error: a much more frequent sequence differs by one nucleotide. The CDR3 does not end in the conserved phenylalanine or tryptophan, so this is likely a read error. The gene calls are TRBV10-3 and TRBJ2-1; the D gene is possibly TRBD1 (5 bases). V was cut by 4 bases and J by 5 bases, with 9 bases left in between. This CDR3 spans 13 amino acids. CDR1 ENHRY and CDR2 SYGVKD come from the germline V gene. This CDR3 is CAISAGQDNEQFS. The CDR3 nucleotides read TGTGCCATCAGTGCAGGACAAGACAATGAGCAGTTCTCC.

The V call is TRBV6-2 or TRBV6-3, the J call TRBJ2-5; the match to TRBD2 covers 14 bases. CDR1 is MNHEY, CDR2 SVGEGT, per germline. This CDR3 is 18 amino acids long. Trimming cost V 6 bases and J 1 base; bases outside gene matches: 10. In DNA form, the CDR3 reads TGTGCCAGCAGCCCCAGACTAGCGGGGGGGCGAGCCCAAGAGACCCAGTACTTC. Amino acid sequence: CASSPRLAGGRAQETQYF.

The chain is built from TRBV11-2 and TRBJ2-5; TRBD1 matches 9 bases. With the DNA end fitting TRBJ2-7 better, the J assignment may be wrong. Germline lookup yields CDR1 SGHAT and CDR2 FQNNGV. This CDR3 comprises 16 residues. This CDR3 reads CASSYTSGTGSAEQYF. The CDR3 nucleotides are TGTGCCAGCAGTTATACATCCGGGACAGGGTCTGCCGAGCAGTACTTC.

The V call is TRBV12-5, the J call TRBJ1-5; D gene ambiguous. The ends were cut back, 3 bases at V and 6 bases at J, with 9 bases in the middle. This CDR3 has 13 residues. Per germline, CDR1 LGHNT and CDR2 FRNRAP. The DNA of the CDR3 is TGTGCTAGTGGTTTTCATGGGAGTCAGCCCCAGCATTTT. Translated, it gives CASGFHGSQPQHF.

This clonotype was seen repeatedly, ten times or more. Germline is not matched at one junction end, which may reflect a read error. The chain employs TRBV5-1 and TRBJ2-1; 8 bases align to TRBD1. The germline CDR1 and CDR2 sequences are SGHRS and YFSETQ. The CDR3 extends over 14 amino acids. As DNA, the CDR3 is TGTGCCAGCAGCTCCGGACAGGGAACCAATGAGCAGTTCTTC. Amino acids: CASSSGQGTNEQFF.

This clonotype was counted between two and nine times. This chain connects TRBV7-2 to TRBJ2-5, with TRBD2 matching 7 bases. The CDR3 runs to 14 residues. Germline CDR1 SGHTA, CDR2 FQGNSA. V was pared by 7 bases and J by 2 bases, with 7 bases of the junction left unmatched. The CDR3 region is CASTPGRLQETQYF. The CDR3, as DNA: TGTGCCAGCACCCCCGGGAGGCTTCAAGAGACCCAGTACTTC. Full variable domain (remainder filled in from reference TRBV7-2 and TRBJ2-5): GAGVSQSPSNKVTEKGKDVELRCDPISGHTALYWYRQSLGQGLEFLIYFQGNSAPDKSGLPSDRFSAERTGGSVSTLTIQRTQQEDSAVYLCASTPGRLQETQYFGPGTRLLVL.

This clonotype was detected ten times or more. The chain recombines TRBV12-3 or TRBV12-4 with TRBJ2-6, with D possibly TRBD2 on 6 matching bases. There are 18 residues in the CDR3. V was clipped by 6 bases and J by 0 bases, with 18 bases between them. Written as DNA, the CDR3 is TGTGCCAGCAGCTCTCCTTTTTGGAGGGGCTCTGGGGCCAACGTCCTGACTTTC. Translating it yields CASSSPFWRGSGANVLTF.

The chain couples TRBV5-1 to TRBJ2-3, with unresolved D. CDR1 is SGHRS and CDR2 is YFSETQ in the germline V gene. The CDR3 sequence is 15 residues long. Trimming removed 2 bases from V and 2 bases from J, with 12 bases in between. As DNA, the CDR3 is TGCGCCAGCAGCTTAGATTTATCCATCACAGATACGCAGTATTTT. This sequence encodes CASSLDLSITDTQYF.

This chain uses TRBV7-6 with TRBJ2-5, with D unclear. Trimming shortened V by 2 bases and J by 2 bases, and 15 bases separated the two germline ends. There are 16 residues in the CDR3. Germline V gene data show CDR1 as SGHVS and CDR2 as FNYEAQ. DNA of the CDR3: TGTGCCAGCAGCTTAAATCTCGTGGAGCCTCAAGAGACCCAGTACTTC. Amino acid sequence: CASSLNLVEPQETQYF. Together with reference TRBV7-6 and TRBJ2-5, the CDR3 gives the full variable domain: GAGVSQSPRYKVTKRGQDVALRCDPISGHVSLYWYRQALGQGPEFLTYFNYEAQQDKSGLPNDRFSAERPEGSISTLTIQRTEQRDSAMYRCASSLNLVEPQETQYFGPGTRLLVL.

This clonotype was counted a few times. This chain links TRBV3-1 with TRBJ2-7; 8 positions match TRBD1. V shed 5 bases, J shed 4 bases, and the junction held 7 bases outside the gene matches. Germline V gene lookup returns CDR1 LGHDT and CDR2 YNNKEL (reference sequence). CDR3 length equals 14 residues. The CDR3 sequence: CASSGRDRKYEQYF. CDR3 DNA sequence: TGTGCCAGCAGCGGCCGGGACAGGAAGTACGAGCAGTACTTC.

The CDR3 coding sequence is TGTGCCAGCAGCTCGGGCACAGGACTAGCGGGAGTGTTGGGTTCAGATACGCAGTATTTT. It translates to CASSSGTGLAGVLGSDTQYF. The chain has TRBV7-2 and TRBJ2-3; the match to TRBD2 covers 13 bases. The CDR3 totals 20 residues. Germline CDR1 and CDR2: SGHTA and FQGNSA. V shed 4 bases, J shed 4 bases, and the junction held 17 bases outside the gene matches.

The sample holds a few counts of this clonotype. The chain joins TRBV7-8 to TRBJ1-4, with D unclear. The germline V and J ends were trimmed by 0 bases and 11 bases, with 16 bases remaining between them. The CDR3 consists of 15 residues. In germline, CDR1 is SGHVS, CDR2 FQNEAQ. The CDR3 DNA reads TGTGCCAGCAGCTTAGCCCGGACGGTCGTAAGGAAACTGTTTTTT. This encodes CASSLARTVVRKLFF.

This clonotype was picked up many times. The rearrangement joins TRBV20-1 to TRBJ2-3; TRBD2 aligns across 13 bases. Looked up from germline, CDR1 is DFQATT and CDR2 is SNEGSKA (reference sequence). The CDR3 spans 16 residues. Losses at the gene ends were 0 bases for V and 0 bases for J; bases not matched to a gene: 0. The CDR3 sequence: CSARELAGGSTDTQYF. In nucleotides, the CDR3 is TGCAGTGCTAGAGAACTAGCGGGAGGGAGCACAGATACGCAGTATTTT.

V gene TRBV5-1 combines with J gene TRBJ1-6, with 10 bases identical to TRBD1. The V segment lost 4 bases and the J segment 7 bases; nucleotides outside the gene matches: 11. This CDR3 comprises 17 residues. Germline V gives CDR1 SGHRS, CDR2 YFSETQ. The CDR3 region is CASSLETGGAQNSPLHF. Written as DNA, the CDR3 is TGCGCCAGCAGCCTCGAGACAGGGGGCGCCCAGAATTCACCCCTCCACTTT.

This clonotype was recorded at least ten times. The chain couples TRBV7-3 to TRBJ2-1; no clear D gene. CDR3 length: 13 amino acids. Trimming pared 0 bases from V and 10 bases from J, leaving 10 bases between. Per germline, CDR1 SGHTA and CDR2 FQGTGA. Here the CDR3 DNA reads TGTGCCAGCAGCTTAACCCGGTCAAACGAGCAGTTCTTC. As protein: CASSLTRSNEQFF.

Turning to this clonotype: The germline gene is not matched at one end of the junction; a read error may be the cause. The V and J genes are TRBV4-2 and TRBJ2-7; D gene unclear. CDR1 and CDR2 (germline): LGHNA, YNFKEQ. The CDR3 loop spans 12 amino acids. CDR3 sequence (DNA): TGTGCCAGCAGCACACTTTGGGATGAGCACTACTTC. Amino acid sequence: CASSTLWDEHYF.

The rearrangement joins TRBV20-1 to TRBJ2-5; D gene unclear. CDR1 DFQATT and CDR2 SNEGSKA come from the germline V gene (reference sequence). Trimming took off 6 bases at V and 4 bases at J, with 12 bases between the two ends. CDR3 size: 12 residues. The CDR3 region has the DNA TGCAGTGCCCCAAACGGCGTAGAGACCCAGTACTTC. This sequence encodes CSAPNGVETQYF.

The chain has TRBV29-1 and TRBJ1-2; TRBD1 might be the D (5 bases). V lost 0 bases to trimming and J lost 6 bases, with 8 bases between them. This CDR3 spans 12 amino acids. CDR1 and CDR2 (germline): SQVTM, ANQGSEA. The CDR3 bases are TGCAGCGTTGAAGAGGTGGACAATGGCTACACCTTC. Its translation is CSVEEVDNGYTF.

The chain is built from TRBV7-9 and TRBJ1-2; TRBD1 might be the D (5 bases). This CDR3 is built from 13 residues. CDR1 SEHNR and CDR2 FQNEAQ come from the germline V gene (reference sequence). The V and J ends lost 2 bases and 6 bases respectively, with 10 bases between them. This CDR3 reads CASSLNGGDGYTF. The CDR3 DNA reads TGTGCCAGCAGCTTAAACGGGGGGGATGGCTACACCTTC.